This TCR beta chain was sequenced during a study of T cell repertoires in aging, cancer and after chemotherapy. In the study overall: Chronic lymphocytic leukemia patients on fludarabine- or bendamustine-based regimens gave paired samples before and after chemotherapy.

Remarks on this clonotype: As yet, its antigen is unknown.

Amplification of TCR beta used genomic DNA extracted from peripheral blood. Multiplex touch-down PCR with TRB-A/B primers amplified rearranged V-D-J TRB sequences. MiXCR was run by TCRdb on the multiplex PCR reads, yielding one entry per CDR3 protein. The sample has thousands of distinct CDR3 sequences; around a third are singletons. Findings and caveats of the study: Compared with age-matched healthy donors, untreated hematological or solid cancer patients showed higher blood TCR clonality.

CDR3 length: 16 residues. The germline V gene has CDR1 SEHNR and CDR2 FQNEAQ (reference sequence). The trim removed 6 bases at V and 6 bases at J, leaving 16 bases unmatched. The sequence came from a human donor with a blood cancer. The chain uses TRBV7-9 and TRBJ1-2; 7 nucleotides line up with TRBD1. Specimen: blood. CDR3 nucleotide sequence: TGTGCCAGCAGAGCGAACTTCGGGACAGCTTCTAATGGCTACACCTTC. Translating it yields CASRANFGTASNGYTF.